The 7 T cell receptor beta chains reported below all come from one sample, sequenced in a study of T cells in narcolepsy. Profiling relied on immunoSEQ multiplex PCR, and the TCRdb table lists in-frame clones only, not all of them. The sample records over 9,000 clones, around 94% being singletons. The source material was CD45RA- memory CD4+ T cells from PBMCs. The source is a human donor with narcolepsy.

This chain connects TRBV15 to TRBJ2-7; 8 bases fit TRBD1. This CDR3 contains 15 residues. With V trimmed by 0 bases and J by 5 bases, 6 bases remained unmatched. Germline CDR1 is LNHNV and CDR2 is YYDKDF (reference sequence). CDR3 loop: CATSRDRSGGNEQYF. The CDR3 bases are TGTGCCACCAGCAGAGATAGGTCAGGGGGCAACGAGCAGTACTTC.

The sample holds one count of this clone. The chain recombines TRBV2 with TRBJ2-5; D is possibly TRBD2 (6 bases). Trimming took 1 base from V and 1 from J, leaving 16 bases between them. The germline gives CDR1 SNHLY, CDR2 FYNNEI. The CDR3 consists of 17 residues. CDR3 protein: CASSEVARGTPQETQYF. In DNA, the CDR3 is TGTGCCAGCAGTGAAGTTGCGCGGGGAACCCCCCAAGAGACCCAGTACTTC.

V and J are TRBV27 and TRBJ2-1; D possibly corresponds to TRBD1 (5 bases). V gave up 7 bases and J gave up 6 bases, with 13 bases separating them. The germline CDR1 and CDR2 sequences are MNHEY and SMNVEV (reference sequence). The CDR3 consists of 13 residues. CDR3 amino acids: CASNRAQGNEQFF. CDR3 nucleotides: TGTGCCAGCAACCGGGCCCAGGGCAATGAGCAGTTCTTC.

The chain recombines TRBV5-1 with TRBJ2-3; 13 nucleotides line up with TRBD2. Germline values: CDR1 SGHRS, CDR2 YFSETQ. The J segment lost 0 bases and the V segment lost 4 bases, leaving 8 bases of the junction unmatched. There are 18 residues in the CDR3. The CDR3 sequence is CASSRGLAGSSSTDTQYF. In DNA, the CDR3 is TGCGCCAGCAGCAGGGGACTAGCGGGAAGCTCTAGCACAGATACGCAGTATTTT.

The J gene is TRBJ1-2, the V gene TRBV11-2; no reliable D call. CDR3 length: 13 residues. The V end was cut by 2 bases, the J end by 8 bases, with 12 bases between. Germline-derived CDR1 and CDR2 are SGHAT and FQNNGV. CDR3 nucleotide sequence: TGTGCCAGCAGCTTAAGGACCAGCGGGGGCTACACCTTC. Encoded protein: CASSLRTSGGYTF. The full variable domain, its missing parts supplied by reference TRBV11-2 and TRBJ1-2, is EAGVAQSPRYKIIEKRQSVAFWCNPISGHATLYWYQQILGQGPKLLIQFQNNGVVDDSQLPKDRFSAERLKGVDSTLKIQPAKLEDSAVYLCASSLRTSGGYTFGSGTRLTVV.

The sample holds one count of this clone. The V call is TRBV6-5, the J call TRBJ1-1; TRBD1 might be the D (6 bases). V was shortened by 2 bases and J by 4 bases, with 14 bases between the two germline ends. The V gene's germline CDR1 is MNHEY and CDR2 SVGAGI. The CDR3 spans 15 residues. CDR3 amino acids: CASSYDKTGSTEAFF. In DNA, the CDR3 is TGTGCCAGCAGTTACGATAAAACAGGGTCCACTGAAGCTTTCTTT.

The chain carries TRBV7-8 and TRBJ2-2, with a tentative D call TRBD1 (6 bases). The V gene lost 6 bases and the J gene lost 3 bases, with 11 bases spanning the gap. Germline V lookup: CDR1 SGHVS, CDR2 FQNEAQ. The CDR3 sequence is 14 residues long. CDR3 in DNA: TGTGCCAGCAGGCACGGACAGTACACCGGGGAGCTGTTTTTT. As protein: CASRHGQYTGELFF.